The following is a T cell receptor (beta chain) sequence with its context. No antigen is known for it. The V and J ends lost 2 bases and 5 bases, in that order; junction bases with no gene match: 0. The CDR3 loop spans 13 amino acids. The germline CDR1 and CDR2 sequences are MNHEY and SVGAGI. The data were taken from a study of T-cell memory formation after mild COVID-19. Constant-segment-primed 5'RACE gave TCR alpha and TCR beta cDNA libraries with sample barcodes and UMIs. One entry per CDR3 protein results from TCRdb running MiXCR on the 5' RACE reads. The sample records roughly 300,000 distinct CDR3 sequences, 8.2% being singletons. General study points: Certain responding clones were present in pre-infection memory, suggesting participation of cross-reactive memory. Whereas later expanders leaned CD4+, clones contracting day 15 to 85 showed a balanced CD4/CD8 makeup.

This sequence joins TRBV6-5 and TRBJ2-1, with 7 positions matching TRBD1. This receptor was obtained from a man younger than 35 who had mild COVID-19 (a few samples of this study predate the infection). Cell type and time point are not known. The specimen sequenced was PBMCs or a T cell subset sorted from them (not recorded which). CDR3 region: CASSYGTDNEQFF. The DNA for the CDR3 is TGTGCCAGCAGTTACGGGACAGACAATGAGCAGTTCTTC.